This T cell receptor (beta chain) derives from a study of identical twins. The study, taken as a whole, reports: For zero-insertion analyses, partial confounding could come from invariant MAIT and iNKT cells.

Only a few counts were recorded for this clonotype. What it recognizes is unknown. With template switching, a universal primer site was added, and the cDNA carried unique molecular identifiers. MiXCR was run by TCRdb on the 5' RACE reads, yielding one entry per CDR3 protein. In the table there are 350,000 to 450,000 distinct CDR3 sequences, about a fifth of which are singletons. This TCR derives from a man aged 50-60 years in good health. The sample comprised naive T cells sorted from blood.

The DNA of the CDR3 is TGTGCCAGCAGTGGGCTCGGGACAGCAAAGGGAGCTTTCTTT. Amino acids: CASSGLGTAKGAFF. V gene TRBV6-2 or TRBV6-3 combines with J gene TRBJ1-1, with 7 positions matching TRBD1. The CDR3 totals 14 residues. Germline CDR1 and CDR2: MNHEY and SVGEGT. Unmatched junction bases numbered 13, after V lost 5 bases and J lost 10 bases.